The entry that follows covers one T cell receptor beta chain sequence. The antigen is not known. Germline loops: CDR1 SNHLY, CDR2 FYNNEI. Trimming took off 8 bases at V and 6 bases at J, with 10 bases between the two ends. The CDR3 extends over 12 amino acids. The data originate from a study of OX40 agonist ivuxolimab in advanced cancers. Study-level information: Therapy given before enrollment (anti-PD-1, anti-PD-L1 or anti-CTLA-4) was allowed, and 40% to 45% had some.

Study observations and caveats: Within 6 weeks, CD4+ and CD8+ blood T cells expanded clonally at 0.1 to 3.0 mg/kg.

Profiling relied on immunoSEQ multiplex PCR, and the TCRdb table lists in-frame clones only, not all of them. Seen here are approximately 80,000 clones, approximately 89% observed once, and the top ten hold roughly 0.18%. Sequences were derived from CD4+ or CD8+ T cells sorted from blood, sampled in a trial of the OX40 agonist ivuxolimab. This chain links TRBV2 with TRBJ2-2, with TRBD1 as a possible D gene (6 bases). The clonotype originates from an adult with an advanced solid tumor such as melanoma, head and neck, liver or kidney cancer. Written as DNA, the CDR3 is TGTGCCAGCCATTCAGGGGCCGGGGAGCTGTTTTTT. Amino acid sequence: CASHSGAGELFF.